This T cell receptor beta chain was identified during a study of T cell responses to AZD1222 COVID-19 vaccine. The germline CDR1 and CDR2 sequences are SGHRS and YFSETQ. The CDR3 totals 16 residues. Trimming pared 4 bases from V and 7 bases from J, leaving 21 bases between. About this clone: Its specificity is unknown.

Method: immunoSEQ multiplex PCR; TCRdb's copy keeps in-frame clones and lacks some. This table holds about 96,000 clones, roughly 90% found once. Study-level findings and limits: Repertoire sampling happened only post peak T cell response. Spike as a whole was targeted by vaccine-associated CD4 TCRs, dominant at 160-218 and 743-854. The sample set comprised mostly white British donors with more females, and clonal diversity was possibly underestimated.

The material sequenced was peripheral blood, taken on day 0 of AZD1222 vaccination. The receptor comes from an adult in good health. V and J are TRBV5-1 and TRBJ2-1, with D maybe TRBD2 (5 bases). The CDR3 is CASSSTLAGGTNEQFF. The CDR3 DNA is TGCGCCAGCAGCAGTACCCTAGCTGGTGGAACGAATGAGCAGTTCTTC. The full variable domain, in which reference TRBV5-1 and TRBJ2-1 provide the parts outside the CDR3, is KAGVTQTPRYLIKTRGQQVTLSCSPISGHRSVSWYQQTPGQGLQFLFEYFSETQRNKGNFPGRFSGRQFSNSRSEMNVSTLELGDSALYLCASSSTLAGGTNEQFFGPGTRLTVL.